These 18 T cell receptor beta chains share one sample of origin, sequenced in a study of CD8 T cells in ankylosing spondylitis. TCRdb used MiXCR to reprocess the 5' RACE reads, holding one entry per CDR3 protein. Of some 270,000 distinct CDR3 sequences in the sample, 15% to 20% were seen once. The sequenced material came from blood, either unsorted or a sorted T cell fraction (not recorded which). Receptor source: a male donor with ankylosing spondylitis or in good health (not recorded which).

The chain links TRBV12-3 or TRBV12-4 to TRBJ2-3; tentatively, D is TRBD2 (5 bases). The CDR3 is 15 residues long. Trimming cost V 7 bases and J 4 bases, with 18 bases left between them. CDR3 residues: CASNLNEGPADTQYF. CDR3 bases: TGTGCCAGCAACCTGAATGAGGGCCCGGCAGATACGCAGTATTTT.

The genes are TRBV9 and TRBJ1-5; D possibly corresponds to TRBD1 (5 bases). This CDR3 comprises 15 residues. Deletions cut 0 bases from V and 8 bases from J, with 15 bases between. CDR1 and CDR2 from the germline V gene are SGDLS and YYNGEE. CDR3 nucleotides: TGTGCCAGCAGCGTAGAGGGAGGGGTCGGAGAGCCCCAGCATTTT. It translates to CASSVEGGVGEPQHF.

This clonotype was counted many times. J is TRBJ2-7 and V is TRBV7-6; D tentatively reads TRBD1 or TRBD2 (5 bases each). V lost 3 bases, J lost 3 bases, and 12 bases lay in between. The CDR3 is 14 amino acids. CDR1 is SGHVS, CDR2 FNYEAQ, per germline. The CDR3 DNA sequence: TGTGCCAGCAGCTTTTCCGGGACGGACTACGAGCAGTACTTC. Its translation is CASSFSGTDYEQYF.

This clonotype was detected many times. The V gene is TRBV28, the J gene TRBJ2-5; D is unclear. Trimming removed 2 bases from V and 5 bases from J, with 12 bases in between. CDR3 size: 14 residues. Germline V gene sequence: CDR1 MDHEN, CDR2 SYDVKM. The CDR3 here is CASSLTRLGETQYF. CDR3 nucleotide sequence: TGTGCCAGCAGTTTAACAAGGCTAGGGGAGACCCAGTACTTC. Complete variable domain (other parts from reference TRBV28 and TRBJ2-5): DVKVTQSSRYLVKRTGEKVFLECVQDMDHENMFWYRQDPGLGLRLIYFSYDVKMKEKGDIPEGYSVSREKKERFSLILESASTNQTSMYLCASSLTRLGETQYFGPGTRLLVL.

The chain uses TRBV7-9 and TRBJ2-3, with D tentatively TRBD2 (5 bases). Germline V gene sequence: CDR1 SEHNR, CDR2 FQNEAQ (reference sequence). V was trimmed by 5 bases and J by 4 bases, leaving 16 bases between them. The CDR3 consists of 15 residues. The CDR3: CASSLPVGDADTQYF. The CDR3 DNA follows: TGTGCCAGCAGCCTCCCTGTGGGAGACGCAGATACGCAGTATTTT. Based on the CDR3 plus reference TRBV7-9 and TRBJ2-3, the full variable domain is DTGVSQNPRHKITKRGQNVTFRCDPISEHNRLYWYRQTLGQGPEFLTYFQNEAQLEKSRLLSDRFSAERPKGSFSTLEIQRTEQGDSAMYLCASSLPVGDADTQYFGPGTRLTVL.

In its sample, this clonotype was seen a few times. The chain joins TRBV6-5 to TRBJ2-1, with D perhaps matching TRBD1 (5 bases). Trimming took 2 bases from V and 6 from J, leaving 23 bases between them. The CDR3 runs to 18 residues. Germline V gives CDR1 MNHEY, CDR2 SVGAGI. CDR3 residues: CASSYGMSRAVPGNEQFF. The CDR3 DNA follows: TGTGCCAGCAGTTACGGCATGAGCAGGGCTGTTCCCGGCAATGAGCAGTTCTTC.

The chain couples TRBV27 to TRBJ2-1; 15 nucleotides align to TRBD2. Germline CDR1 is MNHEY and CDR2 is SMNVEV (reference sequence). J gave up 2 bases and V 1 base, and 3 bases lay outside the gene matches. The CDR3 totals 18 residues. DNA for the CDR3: TGTGCCAGCAGTTTATTTAGGACTAGCGGGAGGGCCTACAATGAGCAGTTCTTC. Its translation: CASSLFRTSGRAYNEQFF.

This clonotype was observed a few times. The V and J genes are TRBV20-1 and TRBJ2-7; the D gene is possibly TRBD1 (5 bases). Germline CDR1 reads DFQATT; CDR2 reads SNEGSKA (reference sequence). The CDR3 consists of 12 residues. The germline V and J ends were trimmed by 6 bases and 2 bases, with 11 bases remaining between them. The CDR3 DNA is TGCAGTGCCCAGCAGGGCACCTACGAGCAGTACTTC. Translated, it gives CSAQQGTYEQYF.

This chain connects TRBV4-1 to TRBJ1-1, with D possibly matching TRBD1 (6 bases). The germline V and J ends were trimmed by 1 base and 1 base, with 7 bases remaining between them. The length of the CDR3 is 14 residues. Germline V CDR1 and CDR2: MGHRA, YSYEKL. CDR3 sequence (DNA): TGCGCCAGCAGCCAAGGGACAGAGAACACTGAAGCTTTCTTT. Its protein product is CASSQGTENTEAFF.

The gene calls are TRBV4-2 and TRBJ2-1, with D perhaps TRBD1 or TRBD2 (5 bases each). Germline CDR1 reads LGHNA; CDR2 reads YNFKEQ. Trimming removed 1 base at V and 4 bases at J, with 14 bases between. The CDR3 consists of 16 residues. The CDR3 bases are TGTGCCAGCAGCCAAGTGGTCGGGACCACTTACAATGAGCAGTTCTTC. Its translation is CASSQVVGTTYNEQFF.

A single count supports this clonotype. CDR3 sequence (DNA): TGTGCCAGCAGCGTAGAACATCACACAGATACGCAGTATTTT. It translates to CASSVEHHTDTQYF. This chain links TRBV9 with TRBJ2-3; unclear D gene. Germline-derived CDR1 and CDR2 are SGDLS and YYNGEE. The CDR3 consists of 14 residues. V lost 0 bases and J lost 2, with 7 bases in between. Drawing the rest from reference TRBV9 and TRBJ2-3, the complete variable domain is DSGVTQTPKHLITATGQRVTLRCSPRSGDLSVYWYQQSLDQGLQFLIQYYNGEERAKGNILERFSAQQFPDLHSELNLSSLELGDSALYFCASSVEHHTDTQYFGPGTRLTVL.

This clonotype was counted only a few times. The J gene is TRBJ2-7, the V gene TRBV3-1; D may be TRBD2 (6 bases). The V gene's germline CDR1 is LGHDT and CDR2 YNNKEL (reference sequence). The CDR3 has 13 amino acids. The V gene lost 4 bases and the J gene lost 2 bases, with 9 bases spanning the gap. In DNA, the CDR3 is TGTGCCAGCAGCCGGGACTCAACCTACGAGCAGTACTTC. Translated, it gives CASSRDSTYEQYF.

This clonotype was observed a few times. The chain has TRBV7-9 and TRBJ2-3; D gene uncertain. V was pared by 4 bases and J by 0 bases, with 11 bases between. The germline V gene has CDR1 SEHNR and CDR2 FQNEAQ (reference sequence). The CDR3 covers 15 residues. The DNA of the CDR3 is TGTGCCAGCAGCTCGCAACTGGACAGCACAGATACGCAGTATTTT. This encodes CASSSQLDSTDTQYF.

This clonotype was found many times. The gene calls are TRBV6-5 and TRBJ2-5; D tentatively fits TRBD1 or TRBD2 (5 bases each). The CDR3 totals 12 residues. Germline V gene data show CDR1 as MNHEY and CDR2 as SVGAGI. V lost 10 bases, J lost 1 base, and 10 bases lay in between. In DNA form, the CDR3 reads TGTGCCACCAATGGGGGCCAAGAGACCCAGTACTTC. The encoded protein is CATNGGQETQYF.

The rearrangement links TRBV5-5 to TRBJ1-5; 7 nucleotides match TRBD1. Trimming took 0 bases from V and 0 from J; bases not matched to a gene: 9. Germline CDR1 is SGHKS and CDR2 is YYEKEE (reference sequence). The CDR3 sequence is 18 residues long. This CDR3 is CASSLEGTASYSNQPQHF. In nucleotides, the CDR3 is TGTGCCAGCAGCTTGGAGGGGACAGCCTCTTATAGCAATCAGCCCCAGCATTTT.

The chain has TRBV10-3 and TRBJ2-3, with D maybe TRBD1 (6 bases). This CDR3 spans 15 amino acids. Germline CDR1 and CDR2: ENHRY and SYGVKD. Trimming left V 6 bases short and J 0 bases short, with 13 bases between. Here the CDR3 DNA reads TGTGCCATCAGGGGTCCGGGACAAAGCACAGATACGCAGTATTTT. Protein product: CAIRGPGQSTDTQYF.

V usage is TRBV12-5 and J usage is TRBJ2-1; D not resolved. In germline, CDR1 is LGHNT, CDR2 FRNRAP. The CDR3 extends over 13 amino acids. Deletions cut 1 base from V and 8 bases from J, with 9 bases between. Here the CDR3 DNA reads TGTGCTAGTGGTTTGGGACCCTCGGATGAGCAGTTCTTC. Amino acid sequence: CASGLGPSDEQFF. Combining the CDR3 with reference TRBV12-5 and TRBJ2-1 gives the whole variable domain DARVTQTPRHKVTEMGQEVTMRCQPILGHNTVFWYRQTMMQGLELLAYFRNRAPLDDSGMPKDRFSAEMPDATLATLKIQPSEPRDSAVYFCASGLGPSDEQFFGPGTRLTVL.

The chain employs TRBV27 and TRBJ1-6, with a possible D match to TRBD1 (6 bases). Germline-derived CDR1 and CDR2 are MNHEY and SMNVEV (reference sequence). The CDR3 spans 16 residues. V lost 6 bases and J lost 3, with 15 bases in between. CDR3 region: CASRTQGEYYNSPLHF. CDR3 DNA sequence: TGTGCCAGCAGAACACAGGGAGAATACTATAATTCACCCCTCCACTTT.